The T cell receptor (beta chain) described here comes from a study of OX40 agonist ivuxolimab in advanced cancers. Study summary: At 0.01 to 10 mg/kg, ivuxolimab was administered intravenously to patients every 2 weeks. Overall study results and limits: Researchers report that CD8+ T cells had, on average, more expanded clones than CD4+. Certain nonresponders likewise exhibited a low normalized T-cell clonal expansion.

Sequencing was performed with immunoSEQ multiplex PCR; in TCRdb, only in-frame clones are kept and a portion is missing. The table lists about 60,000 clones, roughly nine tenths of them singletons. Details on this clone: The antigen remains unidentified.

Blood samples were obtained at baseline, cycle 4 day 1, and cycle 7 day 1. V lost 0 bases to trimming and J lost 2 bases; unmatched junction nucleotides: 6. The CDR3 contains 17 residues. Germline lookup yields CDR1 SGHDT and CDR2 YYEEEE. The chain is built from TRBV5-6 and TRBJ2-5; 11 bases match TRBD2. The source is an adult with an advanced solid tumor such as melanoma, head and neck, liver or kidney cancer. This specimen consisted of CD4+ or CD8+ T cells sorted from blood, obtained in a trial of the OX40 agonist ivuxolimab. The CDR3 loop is CASSLGLAGGVQETQYF. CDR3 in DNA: TGTGCCAGCAGCTTGGGGCTAGCGGGAGGTGTACAAGAGACCCAGTACTTC.